The T cell receptor (beta chain) described here comes from a study of T cell changes during pregnancy in multiple sclerosis. Generated by immunoSEQ multiplex PCR, the TCRdb table keeps only in-frame clones and is missing some. This table has 36,000 or so clones, almost 95% appearing once. Germline V gives CDR1 LGHNA, CDR2 YNFKEQ. Trimming took 1 base from V and 6 from J; bases not matched to a gene: 18. CDR3 length: 20 amino acids. This clone came up once. Sequencing used PBMCs (not recorded whether the cells were cultured). The sequence was obtained from a female donor with multiple sclerosis, enrolled in a pregnancy study. This chain connects TRBV4-2 to TRBJ2-4, with TRBD2 identical over 10 bases. The CDR3 nucleotides are TGTGCCAGCAGCCAAGGGACCAGCGGGAGGGCAAAGGGGCAACCAAACATTCAGTACTTC. This sequence encodes CASSQGTSGRAKGQPNIQYF.